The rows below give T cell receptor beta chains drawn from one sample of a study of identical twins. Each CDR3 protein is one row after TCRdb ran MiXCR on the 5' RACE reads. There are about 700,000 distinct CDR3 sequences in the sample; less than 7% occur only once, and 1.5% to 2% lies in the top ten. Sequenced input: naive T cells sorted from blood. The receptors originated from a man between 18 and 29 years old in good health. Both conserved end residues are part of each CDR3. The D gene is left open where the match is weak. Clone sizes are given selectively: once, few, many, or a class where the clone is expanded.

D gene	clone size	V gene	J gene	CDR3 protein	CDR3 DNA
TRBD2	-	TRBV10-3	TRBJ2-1	CAISERAGGQIYNEQFF	TGTGCCATCAGTGAGAGAGCGGGAGGCCAGATTTACAATGAGCAGTTCTTC
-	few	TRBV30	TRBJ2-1	CASDKYNEQFF	TGTGCCTCAGACAAGTACAATGAGCAGTTCTTC
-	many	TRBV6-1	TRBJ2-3	CASSVGTSTDTQYF	TGTGCCAGCAGTGTGGGGACGAGCACAGATACGCAGTATTTT
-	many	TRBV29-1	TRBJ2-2	CSVESSGTGELFF	TGCAGCGTTGAGAGCTCGGGGACCGGGGAGCTGTTTTTT
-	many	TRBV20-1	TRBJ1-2	CSAPGTEPYGYTF	TGCAGTGCTCCTGGGACGGAGCCCTATGGCTACACCTTC
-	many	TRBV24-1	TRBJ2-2	CATSDEGATLNTGELFF	TGTGCCACCAGTGACGAGGGCGCGACACTAAACACCGGGGAGCTGTTTTTT
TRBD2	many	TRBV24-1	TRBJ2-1	CATSDLVAGAHNEQFF	TGTGCCACCAGTGATTTGGTAGCGGGAGCCCACAATGAGCAGTTCTTC
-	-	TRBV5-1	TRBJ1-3	CASSFGDKSGNTIYF	TGCGCCAGCAGCTTTGGGGACAAATCTGGAAACACCATATATTTT
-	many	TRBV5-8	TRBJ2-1	CASSLFVQPSSYNEQFF	TGTGCCAGCAGCTTATTCGTTCAGCCGAGCTCCTACAATGAGCAGTTCTTC
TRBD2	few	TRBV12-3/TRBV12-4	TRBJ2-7	CASSLESPGVAGGSSYEQYF	TGTGCCAGCAGTTTAGAATCCCCGGGTGTAGCGGGAGGGAGCTCCTACGAGCAGTACTTC
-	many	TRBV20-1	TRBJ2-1	CSVFNNEQFF	TGCAGCGTTTTTAACAATGAGCAGTTCTTC
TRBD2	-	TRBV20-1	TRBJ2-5	CSARDGASGSETQYF	TGCAGTGCTAGAGATGGGGCTAGCGGGAGCGAGACCCAGTACTTC
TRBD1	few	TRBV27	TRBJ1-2	CASRPNTGDGYTF	TGTGCCAGCAGGCCCAATACAGGGGACGGCTACACCTTC
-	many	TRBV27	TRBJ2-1	CASSLSGLATQFF	TGTGCCAGCAGTTTATCGGGCCTAGCTACACAGTTCTTC
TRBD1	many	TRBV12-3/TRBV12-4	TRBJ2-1	CAIRDRGQYNEQFF	TGTGCCATCCGGGACAGGGGGCAGTACAATGAGCAGTTCTTC
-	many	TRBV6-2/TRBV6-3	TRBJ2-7	CASSYSIDYEQYF	TGTGCCAGCAGTTACTCGATCGACTACGAGCAGTACTTC
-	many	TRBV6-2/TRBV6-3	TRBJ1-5	CASSPGEEPQHF	TGTGCCAGCAGCCCCGGGGAGGAGCCCCAGCATTTT